Shown below are 20 T cell receptor beta chains from a single sample sequenced in a study of CXCR3-negative and CXCR3-positive naive CD8 T cells. Whole-study results and caveats: Naive cells positive for CXCR3 carried more hydrophobic TRB CDR3s than CXCR3-negative ones.

5' RACE that incorporated UMI labels was used to prepare the TRB cDNA libraries. TCRdb processed the 5' RACE reads again and assigns one entry to each CDR3 protein, with no DNA. The sample yields approximately 130,000 distinct CDR3 sequences, of which the top ten take up 0.41%. No antigen is known for these receptors. Sequencing was done on a sample of naive CXCR3+ CD8+ T cells from blood. As to subset: CD45RO-CCR7+CD27+CD95- naive CD8+ T cells expressing CXCR3 (TNR3+). Every receptor here comes from a human donor in good health. Some clones in this sample may be carry-over from other donors' samples.

V gene TRBV4-3 combines with J gene TRBJ2-2. Germline V lookup: CDR1 LGHNA, CDR2 YSLEER. The CDR3 totals 17 residues. CDR3 loop: CASSQDSSLSNTGELFF.

The CDR3 sequence: CATSRGRGGSYNEQFF. The chain links TRBV15 to TRBJ2-1; TCRdb's assignment of TRBD1 cannot be checked, as there is no DNA. The CDR3 extends over 16 amino acids. Germline values: CDR1 LNHNV, CDR2 YYDKDF (reference sequence).

The chain links TRBV28 to TRBJ2-1. CDR1 is MDHEN and CDR2 is SYDVKM in the germline V gene. The CDR3 consists of 13 residues. This CDR3 is CASAGTWTGEQFF. Using reference TRBV28 and TRBJ2-1 for the parts outside the CDR3, the full variable domain is DVKVTQSSRYLVKRTGEKVFLECVQDMDHENMFWYRQDPGLGLRLIYFSYDVKMKEKGDIPEGYSVSREKKERFSLILESASTNQTSMYLCASAGTWTGEQFFGPGTRLTVL.

The chain uses TRBV7-6 and TRBJ1-4; TCRdb lists TRBD1, though no DNA is available to test this call. Germline V CDR1 and CDR2: SGHVS, FNYEAQ. The CDR3 is 14 residues long. CDR3 sequence reads: CASSSDRANEKLFF.

The V and J genes are TRBV5-1 and TRBJ1-2; TCRdb lists TRBD1, though no DNA is available to test this call. CDR1 SGHRS and CDR2 YFSETQ come from the germline V gene. This CDR3 spans 14 amino acids. This CDR3 is CASSWGTGAYGYTF.

The rearrangement links TRBV20-1 to TRBJ2-7. CDR1 is DFQATT and CDR2 is SNEGSKA in the germline V gene (reference sequence). The CDR3 sequence is 13 residues long. The CDR3 here is CSARDPNGYEQYF.

The chain combines TRBV5-1 with TRBJ1-1. The CDR3 extends over 14 amino acids. Germline CDR1 reads SGHRS; CDR2 reads YFSETQ. CDR3: CASSLGSLGLEAFF.

The chain carries TRBV7-4 and TRBJ2-7; no DNA is available, so the TRBD1 call from TCRdb remains unchecked. Germline V gene sequence: CDR1 SGHVT, CDR2 SQSDAQ. This CDR3 region has 20 residues. The CDR3 here is CASSPRWWGQRTGSENEQYF.

The chain recombines TRBV4-1 with TRBJ2-7. The CDR3 covers 15 residues. Germline V gives CDR1 MGHRA, CDR2 YSYEKL. CDR3: CASSQLGSTSYEQYF.

The chain couples TRBV10-2 to TRBJ1-1. Looked up from germline, CDR1 is WSHSY and CDR2 is SAAADI. CDR3 length: 15 residues. The CDR3 spells CASSDVGGINTEAFF.

The rearrangement uses TRBV27 and TRBJ2-1; TCRdb returns TRBD1, unconfirmable since there is no DNA. Germline V gene data show CDR1 as MNHEY and CDR2 as SMNVEV (reference sequence). This CDR3 spans 17 amino acids. CDR3 in amino acids: CASSLTPGTGSYNEQFF.

The chain employs TRBV29-1 and TRBJ2-5. CDR3 size: 13 residues. Germline assignment: CDR1 SQVTM and CDR2 ANQGSEA. CDR3: CSVEGGEAETQYF.

The chain couples TRBV29-1 to TRBJ2-7; absent DNA, TCRdb's TRBD1 call cannot be checked. The CDR3 contains 15 residues. In germline, CDR1 is SQVTM, CDR2 ANQGSEA. This chain's CDR3 is CSVVGGMGTGNEQYF.

The V gene is TRBV29-1, the J gene TRBJ1-1; TCRdb outputs TRBD1, but without DNA this stays unchecked. This CDR3 is 12 amino acids long. Germline V gene data show CDR1 as SQVTM and CDR2 as ANQGSEA. CDR3 region: CSVSDDRVRAFF.

The J gene is TRBJ2-1, the V gene TRBV9; the TRBD1 assignment by TCRdb is unverifiable without DNA. Germline values: CDR1 SGDLS, CDR2 YYNGEE. This CDR3 contains 15 residues. The CDR3 loop is CASSSHDGIYNEQFF.

The chain joins TRBV28 to TRBJ1-4. Germline loops: CDR1 MDHEN, CDR2 SYDVKM. The CDR3 loop spans 14 amino acids. The CDR3 sequence: CASSVGVQVGKLFF.

The CDR3 is CASSPSLMTSYNEQFF. This chain links TRBV7-3 with TRBJ2-1; TCRdb gives TRBD2 as the D gene, but with no DNA this cannot be confirmed. Per the germline V gene, CDR1 is SGHTA and CDR2 is FQGTGA. This CDR3 comprises 16 residues.

V gene TRBV4-2 combines with J gene TRBJ2-7; checking the TCRdb D call of TRBD1 is not possible without DNA. The CDR3 loop spans 11 amino acids. The germline gives CDR1 LGHNA, CDR2 YNFKEQ. CDR3 protein: CASSHGTEIYF.

The V and J genes are TRBV28 and TRBJ1-5; TCRdb gives TRBD1 as the D gene, but with no DNA this cannot be confirmed. Per germline, CDR1 MDHEN and CDR2 SYDVKM. The CDR3 spans 13 residues. This chain's CDR3 is CASSTGGSQPQHF.

The rearrangement joins TRBV4-2 to TRBJ2-3; TCRdb outputs TRBD1, but without DNA this stays unchecked. From germline, CDR1 is LGHNA and CDR2 YNFKEQ. The CDR3 sequence is 18 residues long. The CDR3 spells CASSHPNEGQGITDTQYF.